This entry is about one T cell receptor beta chain. The data are from a study of blood T cell repertoires in COVID-19. Data came from immunoSEQ multiplex PCR; TCRdb stores just in-frame clones and leaves some out. The sample shows more than 200,000 clones, more than 70% of them seen only once. From germline, CDR1 is SGHNT and CDR2 YYREEE (reference sequence). Trimming removed 0 bases from V and 2 bases from J, with 16 bases in between. The CDR3 is 17 residues long. The source is a woman between 40 and 50 years old who had recovered from COVID-19. What was sequenced was peripheral blood. V and J are TRBV5-4 and TRBJ2-3, with a tentative D call TRBD1 (5 bases). DNA of the CDR3: TGTGCCAGCAGCTTGGGAGCTGGCCTGGGGCTCACAGATACGCAGTATTTT. Protein: CASSLGAGLGLTDTQYF.